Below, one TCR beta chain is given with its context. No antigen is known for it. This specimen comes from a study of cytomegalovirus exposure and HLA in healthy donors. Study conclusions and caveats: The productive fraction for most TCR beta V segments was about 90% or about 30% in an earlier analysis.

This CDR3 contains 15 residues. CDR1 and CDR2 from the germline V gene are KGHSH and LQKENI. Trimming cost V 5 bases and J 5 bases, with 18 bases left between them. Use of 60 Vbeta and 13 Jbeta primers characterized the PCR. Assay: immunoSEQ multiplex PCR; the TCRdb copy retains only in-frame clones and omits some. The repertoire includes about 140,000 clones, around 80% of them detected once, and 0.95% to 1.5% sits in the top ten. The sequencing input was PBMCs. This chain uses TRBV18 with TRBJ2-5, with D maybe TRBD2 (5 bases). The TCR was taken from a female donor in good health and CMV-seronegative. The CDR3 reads CASSAERTMPETQYF. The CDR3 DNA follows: TGTGCCAGCTCAGCCGAGCGGACCATGCCGGAGACCCAGTACTTC.